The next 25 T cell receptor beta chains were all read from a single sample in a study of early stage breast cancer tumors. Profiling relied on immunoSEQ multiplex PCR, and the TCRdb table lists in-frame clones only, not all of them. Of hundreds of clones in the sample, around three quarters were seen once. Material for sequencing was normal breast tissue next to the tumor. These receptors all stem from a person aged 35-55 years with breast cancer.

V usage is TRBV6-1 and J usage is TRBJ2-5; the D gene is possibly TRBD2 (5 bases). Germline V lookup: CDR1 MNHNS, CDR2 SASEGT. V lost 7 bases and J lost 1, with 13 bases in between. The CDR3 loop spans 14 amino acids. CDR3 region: CASTDRGGQETQYF. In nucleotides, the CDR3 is TGTGCCAGCACCGACCGGGGTGGCCAAGAGACCCAGTACTTC.

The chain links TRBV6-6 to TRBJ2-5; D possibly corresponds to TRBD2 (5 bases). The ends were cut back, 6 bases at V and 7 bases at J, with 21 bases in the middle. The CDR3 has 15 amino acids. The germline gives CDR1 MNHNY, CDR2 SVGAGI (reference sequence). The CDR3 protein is CASSPSTRAAGTQYF. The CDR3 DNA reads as TGTGCCAGCAGCCCCTCCACCCGAGCGGCGGGGACCCAGTACTTC.

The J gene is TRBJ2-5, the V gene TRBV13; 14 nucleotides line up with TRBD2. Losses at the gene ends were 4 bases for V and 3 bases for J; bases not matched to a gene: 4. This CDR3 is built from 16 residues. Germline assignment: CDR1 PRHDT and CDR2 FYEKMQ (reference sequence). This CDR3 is CASSSTSGGAEETQYF. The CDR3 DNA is TGTGCCAGCAGCTCGACTAGCGGGGGGGCGGAAGAGACCCAGTACTTC.

CDR3 amino acids: CSVKGTIGTQYF. In DNA, the CDR3 is TGCAGCGTTAAAGGGACCATAGGGACCCAGTACTTC. The chain has TRBV29-1 and TRBJ2-5, with D tentatively TRBD1 or TRBD2 (5 bases each). The CDR3 runs to 12 residues. V dropped 5 bases and J dropped 7 bases, with 14 bases sitting between them. The germline V gene encodes CDR1 SQVTM and CDR2 ANQGSEA.

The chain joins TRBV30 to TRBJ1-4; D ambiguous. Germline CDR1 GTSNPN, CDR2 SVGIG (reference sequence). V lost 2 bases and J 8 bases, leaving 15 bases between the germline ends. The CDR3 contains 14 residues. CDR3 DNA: TGTGCCTGGAGTCTCGGGAGGCTGAAGGAAAAACTGTTTTTT. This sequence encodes CAWSLGRLKEKLFF.

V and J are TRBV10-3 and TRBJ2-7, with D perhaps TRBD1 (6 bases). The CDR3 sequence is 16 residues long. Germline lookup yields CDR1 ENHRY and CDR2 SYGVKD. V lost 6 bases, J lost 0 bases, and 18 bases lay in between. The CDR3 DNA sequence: TGTGCCATCAGGTCGTCCGGGACACACAGCTCCTACGAGCAGTACTTC. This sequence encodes CAIRSSGTHSSYEQYF.

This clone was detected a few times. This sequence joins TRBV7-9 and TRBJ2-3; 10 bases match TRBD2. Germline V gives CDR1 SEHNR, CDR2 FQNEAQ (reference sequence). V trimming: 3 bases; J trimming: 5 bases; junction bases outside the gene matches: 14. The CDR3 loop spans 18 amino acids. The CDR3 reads CASSLSTSGTKGGDTQYF. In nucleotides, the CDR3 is TGTGCCAGCAGCTTGTCTACTAGCGGGACTAAAGGGGGAGATACGCAGTATTTT.

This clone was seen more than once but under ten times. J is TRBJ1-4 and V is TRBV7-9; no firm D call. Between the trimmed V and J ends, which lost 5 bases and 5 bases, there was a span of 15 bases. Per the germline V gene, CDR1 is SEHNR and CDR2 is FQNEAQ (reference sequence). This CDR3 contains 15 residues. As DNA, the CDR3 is TGTGCCAGCAGCCCGGTTGGCGGTGCGAATGAAAAACTGTTTTTT. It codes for CASSPVGGANEKLFF.

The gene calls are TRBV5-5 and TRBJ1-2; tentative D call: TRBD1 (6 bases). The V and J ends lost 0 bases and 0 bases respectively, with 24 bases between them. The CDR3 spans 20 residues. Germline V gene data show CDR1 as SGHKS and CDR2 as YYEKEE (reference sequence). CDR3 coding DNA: TGTGCCAGCAGCTTGGCCGGTTTTTCGGGAGGGGGAAGTACTAACTATGGCTACACCTTC. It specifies CASSLAGFSGGGSTNYGYTF.

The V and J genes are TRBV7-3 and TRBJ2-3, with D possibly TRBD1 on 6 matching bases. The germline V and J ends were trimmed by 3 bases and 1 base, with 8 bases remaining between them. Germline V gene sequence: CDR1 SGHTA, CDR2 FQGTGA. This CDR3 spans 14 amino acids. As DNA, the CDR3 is TGTGCCAGCAGCTTGGCAGGGGGCACAGATACGCAGTATTTT. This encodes CASSLAGGTDTQYF.

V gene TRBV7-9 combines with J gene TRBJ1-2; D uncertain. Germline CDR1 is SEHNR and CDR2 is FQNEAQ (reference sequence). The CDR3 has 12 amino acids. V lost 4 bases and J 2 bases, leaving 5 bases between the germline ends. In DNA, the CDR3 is TGTGCCAGCAGCTCCGACAACTATGGCTACACCTTC. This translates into CASSSDNYGYTF.

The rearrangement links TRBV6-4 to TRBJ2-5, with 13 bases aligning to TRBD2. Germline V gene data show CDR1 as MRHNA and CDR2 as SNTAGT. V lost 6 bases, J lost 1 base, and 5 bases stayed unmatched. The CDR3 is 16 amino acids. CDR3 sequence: CASSRTSGRGQETQYF. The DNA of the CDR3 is TGTGCCAGCAGCCGGACTAGCGGGAGAGGCCAAGAGACCCAGTACTTC.

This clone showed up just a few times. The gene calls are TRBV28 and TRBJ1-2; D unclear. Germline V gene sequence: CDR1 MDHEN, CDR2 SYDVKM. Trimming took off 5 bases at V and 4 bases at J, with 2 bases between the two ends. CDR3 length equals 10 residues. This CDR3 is CASSGYGYTF. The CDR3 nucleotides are TGTGCCAGCAGTGGCTATGGCTACACCTTC.

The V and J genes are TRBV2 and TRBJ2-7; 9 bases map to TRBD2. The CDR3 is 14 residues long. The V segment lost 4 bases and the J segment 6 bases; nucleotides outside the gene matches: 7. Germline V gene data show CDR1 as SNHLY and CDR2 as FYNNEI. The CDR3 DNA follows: TGTGCCAGCAGTGCAGGGGTTAGCGGGAGCGAGCAGTACTTC. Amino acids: CASSAGVSGSEQYF.

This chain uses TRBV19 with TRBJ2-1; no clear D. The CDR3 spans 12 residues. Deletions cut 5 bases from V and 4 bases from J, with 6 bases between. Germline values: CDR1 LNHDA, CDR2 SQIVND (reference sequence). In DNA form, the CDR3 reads TGTGCCAGTAGTCCAAAGTACAATGAGCAGTTCTTC. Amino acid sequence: CASSPKYNEQFF.

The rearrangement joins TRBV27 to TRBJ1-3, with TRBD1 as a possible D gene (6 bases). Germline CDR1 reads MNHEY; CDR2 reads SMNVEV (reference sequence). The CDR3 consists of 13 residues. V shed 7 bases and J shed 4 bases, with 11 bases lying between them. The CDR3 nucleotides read TGTGCCAGCACCTCGGGGGGCGGAAACACCATATATTTT. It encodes CASTSGGGNTIYF.

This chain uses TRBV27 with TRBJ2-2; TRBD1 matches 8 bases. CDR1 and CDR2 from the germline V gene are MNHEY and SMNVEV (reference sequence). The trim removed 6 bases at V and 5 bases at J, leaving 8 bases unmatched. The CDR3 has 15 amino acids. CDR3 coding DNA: TGTGCCAGCAGAACGGGACAGGCGGGTACCGGGGAGCTGTTTTTT. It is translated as CASRTGQAGTGELFF.

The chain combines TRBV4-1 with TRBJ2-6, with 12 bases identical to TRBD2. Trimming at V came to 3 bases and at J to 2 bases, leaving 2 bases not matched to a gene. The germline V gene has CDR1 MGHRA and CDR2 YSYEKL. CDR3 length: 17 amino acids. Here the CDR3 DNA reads TGCGCCAGCAGCCACCTAGCGGGAGGGGCTGGGGCCAACGTCCTGACTTTC. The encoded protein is CASSHLAGGAGANVLTF.

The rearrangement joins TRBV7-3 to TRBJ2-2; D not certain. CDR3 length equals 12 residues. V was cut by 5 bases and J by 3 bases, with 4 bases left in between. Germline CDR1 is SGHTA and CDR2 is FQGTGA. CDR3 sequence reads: CASSQYTGELFF. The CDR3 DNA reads TGTGCCAGCAGCCAATACACCGGGGAGCTGTTTTTT.

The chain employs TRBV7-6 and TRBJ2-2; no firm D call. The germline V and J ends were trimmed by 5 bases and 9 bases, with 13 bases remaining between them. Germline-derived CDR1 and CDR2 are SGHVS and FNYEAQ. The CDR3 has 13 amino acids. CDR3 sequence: CASSPLSDRELFF. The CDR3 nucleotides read TGTGCCAGCAGCCCCCTTAGTGATCGGGAGCTGTTTTTT.

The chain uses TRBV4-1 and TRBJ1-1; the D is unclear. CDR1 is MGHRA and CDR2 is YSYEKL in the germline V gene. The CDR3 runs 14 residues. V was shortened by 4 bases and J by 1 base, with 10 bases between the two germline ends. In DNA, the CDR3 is TGCGCCAGCAGCCCCCTAGGCCGGAACACTGAAGCTTTCTTT. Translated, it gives CASSPLGRNTEAFF.

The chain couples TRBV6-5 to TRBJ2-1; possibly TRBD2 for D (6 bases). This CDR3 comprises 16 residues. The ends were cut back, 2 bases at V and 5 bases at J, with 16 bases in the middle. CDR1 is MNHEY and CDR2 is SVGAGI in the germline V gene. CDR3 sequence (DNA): TGTGCCAGCAGTTACCCCACACAATGGGGGGACAATGAGCAGTTCTTC. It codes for CASSYPTQWGDNEQFF.

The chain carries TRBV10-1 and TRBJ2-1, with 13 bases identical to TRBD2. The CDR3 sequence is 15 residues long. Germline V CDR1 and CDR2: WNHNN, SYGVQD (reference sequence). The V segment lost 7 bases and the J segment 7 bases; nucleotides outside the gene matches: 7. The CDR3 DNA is TGCGCCAGCATGCCGGGACTAGCGGGAACGAATGAGCAGTTCTTC. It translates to CASMPGLAGTNEQFF.

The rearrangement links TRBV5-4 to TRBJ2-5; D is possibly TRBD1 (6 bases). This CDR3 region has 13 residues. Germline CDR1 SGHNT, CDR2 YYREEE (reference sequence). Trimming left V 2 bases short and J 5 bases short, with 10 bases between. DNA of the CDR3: TGTGCCAGCAGCTTAGACAGGCGGGAGACCCAGTACTTC. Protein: CASSLDRRETQYF.

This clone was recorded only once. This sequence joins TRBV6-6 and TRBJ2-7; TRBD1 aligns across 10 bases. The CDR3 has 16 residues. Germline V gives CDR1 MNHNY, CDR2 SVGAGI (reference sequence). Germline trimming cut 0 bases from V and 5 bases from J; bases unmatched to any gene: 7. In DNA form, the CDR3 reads TGTGCCAGCAGTTACTCGTCGGGACAGGGGAATCACGAGCAGTACTTC. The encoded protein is CASSYSSGQGNHEQYF.